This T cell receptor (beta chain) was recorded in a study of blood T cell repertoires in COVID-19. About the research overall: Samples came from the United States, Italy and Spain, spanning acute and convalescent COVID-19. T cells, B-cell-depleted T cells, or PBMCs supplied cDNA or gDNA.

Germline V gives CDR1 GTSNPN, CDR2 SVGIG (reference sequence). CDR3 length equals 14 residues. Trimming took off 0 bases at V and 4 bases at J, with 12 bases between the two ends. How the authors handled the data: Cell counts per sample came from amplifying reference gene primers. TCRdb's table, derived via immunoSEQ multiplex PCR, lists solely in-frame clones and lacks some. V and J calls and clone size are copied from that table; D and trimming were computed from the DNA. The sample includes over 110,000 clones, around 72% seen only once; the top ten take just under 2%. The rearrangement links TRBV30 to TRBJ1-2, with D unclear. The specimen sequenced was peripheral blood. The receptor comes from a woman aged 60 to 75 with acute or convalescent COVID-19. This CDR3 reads CAWSVRQNLYGYTF. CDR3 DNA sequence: TGTGCCTGGAGTGTACGCCAGAACCTCTATGGCTACACCTTC.